This T cell receptor beta chain came from a study of cytomegalovirus exposure and HLA in healthy donors. On this clone: Its matching antigen is unknown.

Study results and limitations: A likely sequencing artifact accounted for one observed cluster of highly shared sequence variants. In an earlier analysis, most TCR beta V segments were productive about 87% or about 30% of the time. Immune exposure information available was restricted to CMV serostatus. Sequencing depth roughly uniform across donors was assumed in presence/absence analyses.

The PCR ran on 60 Vbeta and 13 Jbeta primers. The data were produced by immunoSEQ multiplex PCR, yet TCRdb's version contains in-frame clones alone and is incomplete. The sample records some 170,000 clones, approximately 70% being singletons. Germline V CDR1 and CDR2: MNHNY, SVGAGI (reference sequence). The CDR3 has 15 residues. Trimming took off 7 bases at V and 5 bases at J, with 20 bases between the two ends. Specimen: PBMCs. This clonotype was sampled from a human donor in good health. The rearrangement uses TRBV6-6 and TRBJ1-2, with D unclear. The DNA for the CDR3 is TGTGCCAGCATAGAAACTGAACAAGGACTATATGGCTACACCTTC. This translates into CASIETEQGLYGYTF.